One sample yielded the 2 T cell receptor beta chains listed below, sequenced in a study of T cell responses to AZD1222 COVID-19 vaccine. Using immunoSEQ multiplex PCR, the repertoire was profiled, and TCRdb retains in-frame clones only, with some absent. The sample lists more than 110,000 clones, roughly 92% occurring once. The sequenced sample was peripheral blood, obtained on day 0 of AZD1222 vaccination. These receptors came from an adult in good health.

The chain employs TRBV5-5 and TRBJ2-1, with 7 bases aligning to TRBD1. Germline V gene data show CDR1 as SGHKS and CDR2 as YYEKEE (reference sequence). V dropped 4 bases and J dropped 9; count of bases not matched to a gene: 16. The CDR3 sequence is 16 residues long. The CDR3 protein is CASSPRERTGSAEQFF. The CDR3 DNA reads TGTGCCAGCAGCCCAAGAGAGAGGACAGGATCGGCTGAGCAGTTCTTC.

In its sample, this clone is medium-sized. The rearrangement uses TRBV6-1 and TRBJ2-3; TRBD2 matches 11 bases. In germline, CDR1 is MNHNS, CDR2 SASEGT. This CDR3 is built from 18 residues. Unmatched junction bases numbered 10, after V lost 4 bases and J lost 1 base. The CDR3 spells CASSVLAGGLSGTDTQYF. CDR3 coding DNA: TGTGCCAGCAGTGTATTAGCGGGGGGGCTAAGTGGCACAGATACGCAGTATTTT.